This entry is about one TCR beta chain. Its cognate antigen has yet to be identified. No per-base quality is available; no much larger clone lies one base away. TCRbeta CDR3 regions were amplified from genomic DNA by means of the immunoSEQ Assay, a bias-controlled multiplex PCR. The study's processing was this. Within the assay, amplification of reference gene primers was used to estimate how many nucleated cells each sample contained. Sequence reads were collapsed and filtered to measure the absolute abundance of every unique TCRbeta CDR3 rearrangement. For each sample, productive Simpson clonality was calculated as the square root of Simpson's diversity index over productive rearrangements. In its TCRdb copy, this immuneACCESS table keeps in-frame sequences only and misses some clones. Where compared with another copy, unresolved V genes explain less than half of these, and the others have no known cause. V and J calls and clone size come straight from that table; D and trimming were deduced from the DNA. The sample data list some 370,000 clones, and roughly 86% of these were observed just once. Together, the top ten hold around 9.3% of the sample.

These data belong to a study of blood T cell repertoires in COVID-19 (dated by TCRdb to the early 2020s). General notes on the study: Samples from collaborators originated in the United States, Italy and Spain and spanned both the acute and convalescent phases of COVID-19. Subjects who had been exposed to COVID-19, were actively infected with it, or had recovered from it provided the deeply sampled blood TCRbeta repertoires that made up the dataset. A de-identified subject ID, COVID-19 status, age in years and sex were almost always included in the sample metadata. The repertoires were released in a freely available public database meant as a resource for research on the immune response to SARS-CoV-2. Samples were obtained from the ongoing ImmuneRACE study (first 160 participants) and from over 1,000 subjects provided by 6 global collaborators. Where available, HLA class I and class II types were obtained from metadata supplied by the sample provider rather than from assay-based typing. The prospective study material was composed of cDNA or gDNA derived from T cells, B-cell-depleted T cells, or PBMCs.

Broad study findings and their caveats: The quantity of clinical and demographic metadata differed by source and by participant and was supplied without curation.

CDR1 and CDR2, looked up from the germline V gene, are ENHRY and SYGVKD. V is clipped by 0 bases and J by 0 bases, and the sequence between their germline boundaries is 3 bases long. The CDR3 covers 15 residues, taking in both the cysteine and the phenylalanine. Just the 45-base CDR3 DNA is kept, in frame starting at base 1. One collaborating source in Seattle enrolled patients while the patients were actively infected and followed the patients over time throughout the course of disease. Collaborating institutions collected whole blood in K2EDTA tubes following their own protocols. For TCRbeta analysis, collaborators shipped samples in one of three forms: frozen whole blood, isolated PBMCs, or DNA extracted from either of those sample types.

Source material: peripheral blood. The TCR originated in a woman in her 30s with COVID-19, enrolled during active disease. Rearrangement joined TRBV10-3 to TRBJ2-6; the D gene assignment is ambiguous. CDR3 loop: CAISESISGANVLTF. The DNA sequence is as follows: TGTGCCATCAGTGAGTCCATCTCTGGGGCCAACGTCCTGACTTTC.